The T cell receptor beta chain described here comes from a study of blood T cell repertoires in COVID-19. Some clones are missing from TCRdb's copy, which holds only in-frame ones; the method was immunoSEQ multiplex PCR. The sample comprises roughly 100,000 clones, roughly 85% of which are singletons, and 2.1% rests with the top ten. V was clipped by 5 bases and J by 10 bases, with 23 bases between them. The CDR3 is made up of 15 amino acids. Germline lookup yields CDR1 MDHEN and CDR2 SYDVKM. The source is a human donor in a cohort sampled during active COVID-19. The sample comprised peripheral blood. The chain joins TRBV28 to TRBJ1-2; D remains ambiguous. The CDR3 here is CASSPPGEGRADYTF. The CDR3 bases are TGTGCCAGCAGTCCCCCCGGGGAAGGTCGGGCCGACTACACCTTC.